Presented here are 8 T cell receptor beta chains from one specimen sequenced in a study of blood T cell repertoires in COVID-19. Using immunoSEQ multiplex PCR, the repertoire was profiled, and TCRdb retains in-frame clones only, with some absent. The data contain tens of thousands of clones, roughly four fifths of them seen just once; the ten biggest clones take up approximately 29%. Sequences were obtained from peripheral blood. Every receptor here comes from a woman over 75 with active or convalescent COVID-19.

This clone was detected only a few times. The genes are TRBV30 and TRBJ2-2; D perhaps matches TRBD2 (5 bases). This CDR3 contains 14 residues. The V and J ends lost 2 bases and 5 bases respectively, with 12 bases between them. Looked up from germline, CDR1 is GTSNPN and CDR2 is SVGIG (reference sequence). The CDR3 loop reads CAWSPLRGTGELFF. In DNA, the CDR3 is TGTGCCTGGAGTCCACTTAGAGGGACCGGGGAGCTGTTTTTT.

J is TRBJ1-2 and V is TRBV2; TRBD1 might be the D (6 bases). The germline V and J ends were trimmed by 1 base and 4 bases, with 10 bases remaining between them. Germline V lookup: CDR1 SNHLY, CDR2 FYNNEI. This CDR3 has 14 amino acids. CDR3 nucleotides: TGTGCCAGCAGTGAAGGCCAGGGGACCTATGGCTACACCTTC. Translation: CASSEGQGTYGYTF.

This clone has just a few counts. In DNA, the CDR3 is TGTGCCAGCAGTTTATGGCAGAATAATGAAAAACTGTTTTTT. Protein: CASSLWQNNEKLFF. The chain links TRBV27 to TRBJ1-4; D gene ambiguous. Trimming removed 1 base at V and 4 bases at J, with 7 bases between. The CDR3 consists of 14 residues. The germline CDR1 and CDR2 sequences are MNHEY and SMNVEV (reference sequence).

The V and J genes are TRBV7-2 and TRBJ1-4; D may be TRBD1 (5 bases). The germline V and J ends were trimmed by 7 bases and 4 bases, with 16 bases remaining between them. The CDR3 is 15 residues long. Germline loops: CDR1 SGHTA, CDR2 FQGNSA. The CDR3 sequence is CASTLGGALNEKLFF. The CDR3 DNA reads as TGTGCCAGCACCCTAGGTGGGGCGCTTAATGAAAAACTGTTTTTT.

The chain has TRBV5-4 and TRBJ1-1, with 7 bases lining up with TRBD1. Germline CDR1 SGHNT, CDR2 YYREEE (reference sequence). The length of the CDR3 is 14 residues. Trimming cost V 4 bases and J 1 base; bases outside gene matches: 4. The CDR3 region has the DNA TGTGCCAGCAGCACTCAGGGGGGGAACACTGAAGCTTTCTTT. Residues: CASSTQGGNTEAFF.

V and J are TRBV2 and TRBJ2-7; maybe TRBD1 (6 bases). V was cut by 4 bases and J by 2 bases, with 12 bases left in between. The CDR3 covers 14 residues. Germline CDR1 reads SNHLY; CDR2 reads FYNNEI. The CDR3 DNA reads TGTGCCAGCAGTGTAAACAGGGAAGCCTACGAGCAGTACTTC. Translation: CASSVNREAYEQYF.

This chain joins TRBV7-6 and TRBJ1-1, with D unresolved. The length of the CDR3 is 13 residues. Germline V lookup: CDR1 SGHVS, CDR2 FNYEAQ. The V and J ends lost 5 bases and 0 bases respectively, with 7 bases between them. The CDR3 here is CASSADLNTEAFF. CDR3 DNA sequence: TGTGCCAGCAGCGCTGACTTGAACACTGAAGCTTTCTTT.

In its sample, this clone was seen a few times. The rearrangement links TRBV6-2 or TRBV6-3 to TRBJ2-7; D is perhaps TRBD2 (6 bases). V lost 5 bases, J lost 5 bases, and 19 bases lay in between. Germline V gives CDR1 MNHEY, CDR2 SVGEGT. The length of the CDR3 is 15 residues. CDR3 protein: CASSRPEEGGNEQYF. As DNA, the CDR3 is TGTGCCAGCAGTCGTCCCGAGGAGGGCGGTAACGAGCAGTACTTC.